This T cell receptor (beta chain) derives from a study of PD-L1 blockade in urothelial cancer. Study-wide context: Specimens of blood held a median count of 141,255 T cells. Study results and caveats: Stronger expansion of tumor-associated clones in blood at 3 weeks distinguished durable-benefit patients.

As for time point: pretreatment peripheral blood. Patients each gave 1 to 8 samples, pretreatment and on-treatment. For this clone: What it recognizes is unknown.

V lost 3 bases to trimming and J lost 5 bases; unmatched junction nucleotides: 8. CDR3 size: 17 residues. Germline CDR1 reads MDHEN; CDR2 reads SYDVKM. Method: immunoSEQ multiplex PCR; TCRdb's copy keeps in-frame clones and lacks some. The sample lists 70,000 or so clones; roughly nine tenths were seen once. The chain employs TRBV28 and TRBJ2-2; 11 nucleotides agree with TRBD2. This sequence was found in a man in his 70s with urothelial cancer. The specimen comprised PBMCs, sampled around atezolizumab (anti-PD-L1) treatment. The CDR3 reads CASSFSKLAGVTGELFF. CDR3 nucleotides: TGTGCCAGCAGTTTCTCGAAACTAGCGGGAGTAACCGGGGAGCTGTTTTTT. The full variable domain, completed using reference TRBV28 and TRBJ2-2, is DVKVTQSSRYLVKRTGEKVFLECVQDMDHENMFWYRQDPGLGLRLIYFSYDVKMKEKGDIPEGYSVSREKKERFSLILESASTNQTSMYLCASSFSKLAGVTGELFFGEGSRLTVL.